This TCR beta chain was captured in a study of control samples from healthy donors and cancer patients. Measured with immunoSEQ multiplex PCR; TCRdb has only the in-frame clones, and not every one. Altogether roughly 38,000 clones are present, roughly 92% being singletons, with the ten largest covering approximately 3.8%. The CDR3 is made up of 15 amino acids. V trimming: 3 bases; J trimming: 8 bases; junction bases outside the gene matches: 9. In germline, CDR1 is MNHEY, CDR2 SVGAGI. The specimen sequenced was blood. The gene calls are TRBV6-5 and TRBJ2-1; 8 nucleotides line up with TRBD2. The TCR sequence derives from a woman in her forties or fifties in good health. CDR3: CASSYSGGPGDEQFF. CDR3 coding DNA: TGTGCCAGCAGTTATTCGGGGGGGCCCGGAGATGAGCAGTTCTTC.